This TCR beta chain was documented in a study of T cells expressing NK-cell markers. Whole-study context: It was sorted CD3+CD56-NKG2C+, CD3+CD56+NKG2C- and CD3+CD56+NKG2C+ T cells that provided the TCR beta repertoires. In the group of eight sequenced donors, seven were HCMV-seropositive and one was seronegative. Study-level findings and limits: In about six donors, dominant CD3+CD56+NKG2C+ clones formed roughly 1.0-7.5% of CD8+ cells.

Germline lookup yields CDR1 KGHDR and CDR2 SFDVKD. There are 15 residues in the CDR3. It was by 5'RACE template switching with UMIs that TCR beta cDNA was made. TCRdb re-called the 5' RACE reads; one entry per CDR3 protein, DNA not given. Recorded for this sample: 200,000 to 300,000 distinct CDR3 sequences. Note on this clonotype: The target antigen is unknown.

The sample comprised blood T cells: a sorted CD56 or NKG2C T cell subset, CD4+ or CD8+ T cells, or bulk PBMC T cells (not recorded which). The chain couples TRBV24-1 to TRBJ2-1; TCRdb reports TRBD1, a call that lacks DNA to check it against. The TCR sequence derives from a man in his late teens or twenties in good health. The CDR3 here is CATSEGTDSYNEQFF.